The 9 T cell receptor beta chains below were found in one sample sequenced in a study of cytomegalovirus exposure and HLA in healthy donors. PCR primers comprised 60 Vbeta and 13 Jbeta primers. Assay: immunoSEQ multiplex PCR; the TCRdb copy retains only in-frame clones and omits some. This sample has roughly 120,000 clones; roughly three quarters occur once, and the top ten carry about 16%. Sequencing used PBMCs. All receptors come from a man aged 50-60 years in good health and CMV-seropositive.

CDR3 in amino acids: CATSRDSGYEQYF. DNA of the CDR3: TGTGCCACCAGCAGAGATTCAGGATACGAGCAGTACTTC. The gene calls are TRBV15 and TRBJ2-7; D is undetermined. CDR1 and CDR2 from the germline V gene are LNHNV and YYDKDF (reference sequence). The CDR3 is 13 residues long. V lost 0 bases and J 4 bases, leaving 7 bases between the germline ends.

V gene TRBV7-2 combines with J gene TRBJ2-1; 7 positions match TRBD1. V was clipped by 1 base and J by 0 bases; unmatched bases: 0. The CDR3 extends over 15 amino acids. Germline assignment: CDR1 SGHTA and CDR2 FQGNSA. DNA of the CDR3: TGTGCCAGCAGCTTAGGACAGGGCTCCTACAATGAGCAGTTCTTC. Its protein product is CASSLGQGSYNEQFF.

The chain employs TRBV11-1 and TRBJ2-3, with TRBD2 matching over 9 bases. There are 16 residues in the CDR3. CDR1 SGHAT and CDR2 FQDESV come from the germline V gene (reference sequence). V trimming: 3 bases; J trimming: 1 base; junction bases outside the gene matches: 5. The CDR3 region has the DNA TGTGCCAGCAGCTTCGAAGCGGGAGGTGGCACAGATACGCAGTATTTT. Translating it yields CASSFEAGGGTDTQYF.

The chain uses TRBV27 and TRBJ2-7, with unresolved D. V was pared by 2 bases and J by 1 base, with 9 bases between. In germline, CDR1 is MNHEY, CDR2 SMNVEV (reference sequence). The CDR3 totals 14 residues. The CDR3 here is CASSLHRLSYEQYF. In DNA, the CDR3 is TGTGCCAGCAGTTTACATCGGTTATCCTACGAGCAGTACTTC.

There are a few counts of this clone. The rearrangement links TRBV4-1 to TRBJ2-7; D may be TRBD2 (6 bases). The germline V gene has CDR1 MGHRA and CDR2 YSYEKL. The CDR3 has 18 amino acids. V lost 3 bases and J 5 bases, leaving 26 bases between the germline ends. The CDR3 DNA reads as TGCGCCAGCAGCCAGTATACCCCCGGTAGCGGTCGGAACAACGAGCAGTACTTC. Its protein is CASSQYTPGSGRNNEQYF.

The CDR3, as DNA: TGTGCCAGCTCATTCGGACAGACCGACGGAGGAAACACCATATATTTT. Its translation: CASSFGQTDGGNTIYF. The rearrangement uses TRBV18 and TRBJ1-3; D possibly corresponds to TRBD1 (6 bases). Germline CDR1 KGHSH, CDR2 LQKENI. The CDR3 loop spans 16 amino acids. Trimming cost V 5 bases and J 4 bases, with 18 bases left between them.

CDR3 loop: CASSPGGTLPGYTF. Written as DNA, the CDR3 is TGTGCCAGCAGTCCCGGTGGGACTCTCCCTGGCTACACCTTC. This chain joins TRBV6-1 and TRBJ1-2, with D tentatively TRBD1 (5 bases). Trimming left V 5 bases short and J 7 bases short, with 17 bases between. CDR1 is MNHNS, CDR2 SASEGT, per germline. The CDR3 extends over 14 amino acids.

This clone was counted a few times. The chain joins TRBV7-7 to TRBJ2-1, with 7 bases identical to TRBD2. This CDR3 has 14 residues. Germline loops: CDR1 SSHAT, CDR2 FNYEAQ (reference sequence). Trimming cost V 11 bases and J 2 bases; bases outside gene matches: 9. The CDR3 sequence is CALGMLAAYNEQFF. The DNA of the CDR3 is TGTGCCTTGGGAATGCTAGCGGCCTACAATGAGCAGTTCTTC.

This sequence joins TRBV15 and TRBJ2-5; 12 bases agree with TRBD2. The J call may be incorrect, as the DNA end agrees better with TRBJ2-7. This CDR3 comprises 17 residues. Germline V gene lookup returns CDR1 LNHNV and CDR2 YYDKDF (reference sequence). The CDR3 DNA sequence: TGTGCCACCAGCAGAGATGGGCTAGCGGGAGGGCCGGCCGAGCAGTACTTC. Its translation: CATSRDGLAGGPAEQYF.